This T cell receptor beta chain was profiled in a study of OX40 agonist ivuxolimab in advanced cancers. At the level of the study: Three dose-escalation patients had partial responses: one with hepatocellular carcinoma and two with cutaneous melanoma.

The CDR3 runs 18 residues. Between the trimmed V and J ends, which lost 5 bases and 0 bases, there was a span of 20 bases. CDR1 is SGHAT, CDR2 FQDESV, per germline (reference sequence). In regard to this clone: Its matching antigen is unknown.

Produced via immunoSEQ multiplex PCR; TCRdb's table is partial and in-frame only. The data contain around 62,000 clones, 84% of them singletons. Findings and limits, study-wide: CD4+ and CD8+ blood T cells expanded clonally by week 6 at 0.1 to 3.0 mg/kg. Low normalized clonal expansion also occurred in some nonresponding patients. Clonal expansion was among the lowest in partial responders at 0.1-3.0 mg/kg, especially CD8+.

The clonotype was recovered from an adult with an advanced solid tumor such as melanoma, head and neck, liver or kidney cancer. Sequencing was performed on CD4+ or CD8+ T cells sorted from blood, taken in a trial of the OX40 agonist ivuxolimab. The chain joins TRBV11-1 to TRBJ2-1; the D gene could be TRBD1 or TRBD2 (6 bases each). The CDR3 sequence: CASSLKFIKGGSYNEQFF. The CDR3 bases are TGTGCCAGCAGCCTTAAATTTATCAAGGGGGGCTCCTACAATGAGCAGTTCTTC.